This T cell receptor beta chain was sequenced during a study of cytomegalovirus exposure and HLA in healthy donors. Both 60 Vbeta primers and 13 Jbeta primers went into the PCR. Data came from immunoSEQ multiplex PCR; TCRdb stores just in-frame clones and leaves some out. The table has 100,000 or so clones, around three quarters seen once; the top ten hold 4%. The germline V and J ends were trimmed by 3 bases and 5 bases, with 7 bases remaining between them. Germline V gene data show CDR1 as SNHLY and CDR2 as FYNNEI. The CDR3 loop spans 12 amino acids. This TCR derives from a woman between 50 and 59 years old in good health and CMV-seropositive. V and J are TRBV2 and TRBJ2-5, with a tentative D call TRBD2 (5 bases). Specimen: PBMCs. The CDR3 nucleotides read TGTGCCAGCAGTGAGACGGGGGAGACCCAGTACTTC. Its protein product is CASSETGETQYF.